This TCR beta chain was recovered during a study of CD8+CD57+ T cells in acquired aplastic anemia. Study information: Quantities of DNA derived from sorted CD4+ and CD8+ cells averaged approximately 3 ug.

CDR3 and TCR beta VDJ profiling relied on a genomic DNA template. TCRdb re-analysed the reads in MiXCR, keeping a single row per CDR3 protein. Of some 240,000 distinct CDR3 sequences in the sample, roughly 33% were seen once. Sequences were obtained from sorted CD4+, CD8+, or CD8+CD57+ T cells (not recorded which) from PBMCs. The TCR sequence derives from a human donor in good health, serving as a control.

CDR3 nucleotides: TGTGCCACCAGAGGAGGGACAGGGTTAAACAATGAGCAGTTCTTC. The encoded protein is CATRGGTGLNNEQFF. The gene calls are TRBV24-1 and TRBJ2-1; 9 bases fit TRBD1. CDR1 and CDR2 from the germline V gene are KGHDR and SFDVKD. CDR3 length: 15 amino acids. J lost 5 bases, V lost 7 bases, and 8 bases had no gene match.